These 12 T cell receptor beta chains were sequenced from one sample in a study of beta chain features in type 1 diabetes. What was sequenced were expressed TCRB transcripts, since all of the isolated RNA had been reverse transcribed. The repertoire was sequenced with immunoSEQ multiplex PCR; TCRdb's copy has only in-frame clones and lacks some. The sample contains about 360,000 clones, roughly 12% of which appear only once. The specimen sequenced was naive CD4+ T cells from blood. These receptors all come from a man between 18 and 29 years old in good health.

The chain has TRBV2 and TRBJ2-1; TRBD2 is a possible D gene (6 bases). The length of the CDR3 is 15 residues. Germline-derived CDR1 and CDR2 are SNHLY and FYNNEI. Trimming shortened V by 3 bases and J by 2 bases, and 11 bases separated the two germline ends. This CDR3 reads CASSEERAPYNEQFF. CDR3 nucleotide sequence: TGTGCCAGCAGTGAGGAGCGGGCGCCCTACAATGAGCAGTTCTTC. The complete variable domain, with remaining parts taken from reference TRBV2 and TRBJ2-1, reads EPEVTQTPSHQVTQMGQEVILRCVPISNHLYFYWYRQILGQKVEFLVSFYNNEISEKSEIFDDQFSVERPDGSNFTLKIRSTKLEDSAMYFCASSEERAPYNEQFFGPGTRLTVL.

In its sample, this clone was seen a few times. J is TRBJ2-6 and V is TRBV25-1; D possibly corresponds to TRBD2 (6 bases). The germline V and J ends were trimmed by 1 base and 0 bases, with 7 bases remaining between them. The CDR3 extends over 16 amino acids. From germline, CDR1 is MGHDK and CDR2 SYGVNS. The CDR3 here is CASSEFGGSGANVLTF. DNA of the CDR3: TGTGCCAGCAGTGAATTCGGGGGCTCTGGGGCCAACGTCCTGACTTTC.

The gene calls are TRBV7-2 and TRBJ2-7, with 8 bases matching TRBD1. The germline V gene has CDR1 SGHTA and CDR2 FQGNSA. J lost 6 bases, V lost 6 bases, and 4 bases had no gene match. The CDR3 length is 12 residues. CDR3 sequence (DNA): TGTGCCAGCAGTCGGACAGGGACCGAGCAGTACTTC. This translates into CASSRTGTEQYF.

The rearrangement joins TRBV6-6 to TRBJ1-2; perhaps TRBD1 as D (6 bases). Deletions cut 8 bases from V and 5 bases from J, with 18 bases between. The CDR3 length is 14 residues. Germline V CDR1 and CDR2: MNHNY, SVGAGI (reference sequence). CDR3 residues: CASANWGGAYGYTF. The CDR3 region has the DNA TGTGCCAGCGCCAACTGGGGGGGCGCATATGGCTACACCTTC.

This chain uses TRBV6-5 with TRBJ1-2; TRBD1 aligns across 8 bases. CDR1 MNHEY and CDR2 SVGAGI come from the germline V gene. V was clipped by 6 bases and J by 5 bases; unmatched bases: 8. The CDR3 runs to 14 residues. CDR3 loop: CASSRLQGVYGYTF. The CDR3 region has the DNA TGTGCCAGCAGCCGATTACAGGGGGTTTATGGCTACACCTTC.

This sequence joins TRBV7-2 and TRBJ2-7; D ambiguous. The CDR3 sequence is 12 residues long. The V gene lost 6 bases and the J gene lost 0 bases, with 6 bases spanning the gap. Germline loops: CDR1 SGHTA, CDR2 FQGNSA. The chain's CDR3 is CASSRSSYEQYF. In DNA, the CDR3 is TGTGCCAGCAGTCGCAGCTCCTACGAGCAGTACTTC.

The rearrangement uses TRBV18 and TRBJ2-3; 7 bases align to TRBD1. The junction had 13 bases not matched to a gene; V was cut back by 3 bases and J by 4 bases. Per the germline V gene, CDR1 is KGHSH and CDR2 is LQKENI. This CDR3 spans 17 amino acids. The CDR3 sequence: CASSPSYPGQISDTQYF. The CDR3, as DNA: TGTGCCAGCTCACCGTCTTACCCGGGACAGATTTCAGATACGCAGTATTTT.

This chain connects TRBV9 to TRBJ1-4; D remains ambiguous. CDR3 length equals 14 residues. CDR1 is SGDLS, CDR2 YYNGEE, per germline. V was trimmed by 3 bases and J by 4 bases, leaving 10 bases between them. CDR3: CASSAAGNNEKLFF. CDR3 coding DNA: TGTGCCAGCAGCGCTGCCGGGAATAATGAAAAACTGTTTTTT.

This clone has a handful of counts. The J gene is TRBJ2-7, the V gene TRBV21-1; TRBD1 is the table's D call, not checked against the DNA. TRBV21-1 is described as a pseudogene. CDR3 size: 17 residues. CDR3 sequence reads: CASYPLFSGIPSYEQYF. The DNA for the CDR3 is TGTGCCAGCTATCCCCTCTTTTCAGGAATCCCCTCCTACGAGCAGTACTTC.

The V and J genes are TRBV29-1 and TRBJ2-2; tentative D call: TRBD1 (6 bases). Trimming stripped 4 bases from V and 3 bases from J, with 12 bases between. The CDR3 runs 14 residues. Germline-derived CDR1 and CDR2 are SQVTM and ANQGSEA. CDR3 protein: CSVAHRADTGELFF. The DNA of the CDR3 is TGCAGCGTTGCGCACAGGGCGGACACCGGGGAGCTGTTTTTT.

The rearrangement uses TRBV18 and TRBJ2-5; D is possibly TRBD1 (5 bases). With 5 bases removed from V and 2 bases from J, the gap between germline ends came to 9 bases. Per the germline V gene, CDR1 is KGHSH and CDR2 is LQKENI. The CDR3 spans 13 residues. CDR3 DNA: TGTGCCAGCTCAAAGGGGCATCAAGAGACCCAGTACTTC. Amino acid sequence: CASSKGHQETQYF.

J is TRBJ2-5 and V is TRBV18; D possibly corresponds to TRBD2 (5 bases). The CDR3 contains 14 residues. Germline V gene lookup returns CDR1 KGHSH and CDR2 LQKENI. Trimming took off 2 bases at V and 3 bases at J, with 10 bases between the two ends. The CDR3 sequence: CASSPRGNEETQYF. The CDR3 DNA reads as TGTGCCAGCTCACCAAGAGGGAACGAAGAGACCCAGTACTTC.